What follows are 22 T cell receptor beta chains derived from one specimen sequenced in a study of chemoradiotherapy in HPV16-positive cancers. Method: immunoSEQ multiplex PCR; TCRdb's copy keeps in-frame clones and lacks some. The sample contains some 10,000 clones, 86% of which appear only once. This sample comprised blood, obtained from a patient who underwent chemoradiotherapy. The receptors derive from a human donor with HPV-associated anogenital cancer.

This clone has just one count. It is unclear where the CDR3 begins or ends on the DNA, so no DNA is shown, and the CDR3 is as TCRdb lists it. V and J are TRBV6-5 and TRBJ1-1. Germline CDR1 and CDR2: MNHEY and SVGAGI. The CDR3 comprises 12 residues, both ends counted. The CDR3: CASSFRFGEAFF.

The rearrangement links TRBV7-3 to TRBJ2-1; 14 nucleotides line up with TRBD2. CDR3 length: 16 amino acids. V dropped 5 bases and J dropped 4; count of bases not matched to a gene: 4. CDR1 is SGHTA, CDR2 FQGTGA, per germline. The CDR3 DNA is TGTGCCAGCAGCACCGGGACTAGCGGGGGATACAATGAGCAGTTCTTC. This sequence encodes CASSTGTSGGYNEQFF.

The chain carries TRBV30 and TRBJ1-5; D possibly corresponds to TRBD1 (5 bases). This CDR3 has 16 residues. From germline, CDR1 is GTSNPN and CDR2 SVGIG (reference sequence). The V end was cut by 4 bases, the J end by 0 bases, with 16 bases between. CDR3 sequence reads: CAWTVKSDSSNQPQHF. CDR3 in DNA: TGTGCCTGGACCGTAAAATCCGACAGTAGCAATCAGCCCCAGCATTTT.

The rearrangement uses TRBV6-1 and TRBJ1-6; tentatively, D is TRBD1 (5 bases). Trimming shortened V by 2 bases and J by 0 bases, and 8 bases separated the two germline ends. The CDR3 runs to 16 residues. Germline V CDR1 and CDR2: MNHNS, SASEGT. In nucleotides, the CDR3 is TGTGCCAGCAGTGAATATGACAGCTCCTATAATTCACCCCTCCACTTT. Its protein is CASSEYDSSYNSPLHF.

The chain combines TRBV27 with TRBJ2-1; 13 bases are shared with TRBD2. V lost 6 bases, J lost 7 bases, and 3 bases stayed unmatched. Germline CDR1 MNHEY, CDR2 SMNVEV (reference sequence). This CDR3 is built from 14 residues. In DNA form, the CDR3 reads TGTGCCAGCAGGGGACTAGCGGGGACGAATGAGCAGTTCTTC. Its protein product is CASRGLAGTNEQFF.

CDR3 sequence: CASTYLRASSYEQYF. CDR3 nucleotide sequence: TGTGCCAGCACCTACCTCCGCGCAAGCTCCTACGAGCAGTACTTC. This chain links TRBV5-8 with TRBJ2-7; D remains unclear. In germline, CDR1 is SGHTS, CDR2 YDEGEE. With 6 bases removed from V and 0 bases from J, the gap between germline ends came to 16 bases. This CDR3 is 15 amino acids long.

This chain links TRBV5-6 with TRBJ1-2, with 7 bases lining up with TRBD1. The J segment lost 8 bases and the V segment lost 0 bases, leaving 10 bases of the junction unmatched. CDR1 and CDR2 (germline): SGHDT, YYEEEE. This CDR3 is 15 amino acids long. The CDR3 reads CASSLADREHQGYTF. The CDR3 DNA reads as TGTGCCAGCAGCTTGGCCGACAGGGAACATCAAGGCTACACCTTC.

The chain carries TRBV2 and TRBJ2-7; TRBD2 is a possible D gene (6 bases). V lost 7 bases and J lost 3, with 13 bases in between. Germline CDR1 SNHLY, CDR2 FYNNEI. The CDR3 is 13 amino acids. The CDR3 spells CASTPNGGYEQYF. In nucleotides, the CDR3 is TGTGCCAGCACCCCGAACGGGGGCTACGAGCAGTACTTC.

A single count supports this clone. The chain carries TRBV7-2 and TRBJ2-7; D possibly corresponds to TRBD2 (6 bases). The CDR3 has 13 amino acids. Germline V gene sequence: CDR1 SGHTA, CDR2 FQGNSA. V dropped 5 bases and J dropped 6 bases, with 14 bases sitting between them. The CDR3 DNA is TGTGCCAGCAGCGGTGGTAGCGGCCGCGAGCAGTACTTC. Its translation is CASSGGSGREQYF. The full variable domain, completed using reference TRBV7-2 and TRBJ2-7, is GAGVSQSPSNKVTEKGKDVELRCDPISGHTALYWYRQSLGQGLEFLIYFQGNSAPDKSGLPSDRFSAERTGGSVSTLTIQRTQQEDSAVYLCASSGGSGREQYFGPGTRLTVT.

This clone was detected only a few times. The chain combines TRBV7-9 with TRBJ2-1, with a tentative D call TRBD1 (6 bases). Germline CDR1 SEHNR, CDR2 FQNEAQ (reference sequence). The CDR3 covers 14 residues. V was pared by 4 bases and J by 8 bases, with 15 bases between. DNA of the CDR3: TGTGCCAGCAGCTCAAACAGGGATATCGATGAGCAGTTCTTC. This gives the protein CASSSNRDIDEQFF.

The V gene is TRBV10-3, the J gene TRBJ2-7, with D tentatively TRBD1 or TRBD2 (5 bases each). V was cut by 7 bases and J by 3 bases, with 16 bases left in between. This CDR3 has 14 residues. The germline CDR1 and CDR2 sequences are ENHRY and SYGVKD. The DNA for the CDR3 is TGTGCCATCATGGTCGAGGGGCAGAACTACGAGCAGTACTTC. This encodes CAIMVEGQNYEQYF.

In this sample, this clone turned up a few times. This sequence joins TRBV27 and TRBJ2-7; D is uncertain. Trimming took 6 bases from V and 6 from J, leaving 21 bases between them. The CDR3 length is 15 residues. Germline V gene lookup returns CDR1 MNHEY and CDR2 SMNVEV (reference sequence). The CDR3 loop reads CASRPTDNLRLEQYF. CDR3 DNA sequence: TGTGCCAGCAGACCCACGGATAACCTTAGGCTCGAGCAGTACTTC.

The chain couples TRBV5-1 to TRBJ2-2; D gene unclear. Germline CDR1 is SGHRS and CDR2 is YFSETQ. The CDR3 runs to 12 residues. The V end was cut by 4 bases, the J end by 3 bases, with 4 bases between. The CDR3 bases are TGCGCCAGCAGCCGACACACCGGGGAGCTGTTTTTT. Protein product: CASSRHTGELFF.

The chain uses TRBV19 and TRBJ2-3; D may be TRBD2 (6 bases). Germline loops: CDR1 LNHDA, CDR2 SQIVND (reference sequence). The CDR3 extends over 16 amino acids. V was clipped by 0 bases and J by 4 bases, with 14 bases between them. The DNA of the CDR3 is TGTGCCAGTAGTATAGACAGGGCGGGGAGGCCAGATACGCAGTATTTT. This translates into CASSIDRAGRPDTQYF.

The CDR3 spells CASSPATVSYEQYF. DNA for the CDR3: TGTGCCAGCAGCCCCGCGACGGTCTCCTACGAGCAGTACTTC. The gene calls are TRBV7-8 and TRBJ2-7; D remains unclear. The CDR3 extends over 14 amino acids. In germline, CDR1 is SGHVS, CDR2 FQNEAQ. Trimming removed 5 bases from V and 0 bases from J, with 11 bases in between.

The chain employs TRBV5-1 and TRBJ2-4; TRBD2 matches at 10 bases. V dropped 3 bases and J dropped 7; count of bases not matched to a gene: 4. The germline gives CDR1 SGHRS, CDR2 YFSETQ. The CDR3 extends over 14 amino acids. The CDR3 spells CASSSSGGWNIQYF. As DNA, the CDR3 is TGCGCCAGCAGCTCTAGCGGGGGTTGGAACATTCAGTACTTC.

The genes are TRBV2 and TRBJ1-5; a possible D gene is TRBD1 (5 bases). This CDR3 contains 15 residues. Deletions cut 1 base from V and 9 bases from J, with 16 bases between. Looked up from germline, CDR1 is SNHLY and CDR2 is FYNNEI. CDR3: CASSEVAGGGSPQHF. CDR3 nucleotide sequence: TGTGCCAGCAGTGAAGTCGCGGGGGGAGGTTCGCCCCAGCATTTT.

The chain recombines TRBV18 with TRBJ1-2, with TRBD1 matching over 7 bases. The CDR3 has 15 residues. The J segment lost 4 bases and the V segment lost 3 bases, leaving 8 bases of the junction unmatched. The V gene's germline CDR1 is KGHSH and CDR2 LQKENI. The CDR3 sequence: CASSPGTDLVYGYTF. The CDR3 DNA follows: TGTGCCAGCTCACCGGGGACAGACCTAGTCTATGGCTACACCTTC.

This clone came up once. DNA for the CDR3: TGTGCCAGCAGGCCGAAAGGAGACTTTCCCGGAAACACCATATATTTT. Translating gives CASRPKGDFPGNTIYF. The chain employs TRBV7-9 and TRBJ1-3; unclear D gene. Trimming pared 6 bases from V and 4 bases from J, leaving 19 bases between. Germline lookup yields CDR1 SEHNR and CDR2 FQNEAQ (reference sequence). The CDR3 runs 16 residues.

Only a few counts were recorded for this clone. The chain combines TRBV6-5 with TRBJ1-2; 7 positions match TRBD1. V lost 7 bases, J lost 7 bases, and 9 bases stayed unmatched. Germline V lookup: CDR1 MNHEY, CDR2 SVGAGI. This CDR3 comprises 13 residues. In DNA, the CDR3 is TGTGCCAGCAACCACAGGGGATTGGGTGGCTACACCTTC. Residues: CASNHRGLGGYTF.

This clone was seen only a few times. The rearrangement joins TRBV7-2 to TRBJ1-5; the D gene is possibly TRBD1 (5 bases). With 1 base removed from V and 5 bases from J, the gap between germline ends came to 12 bases. This CDR3 is built from 15 residues. Germline assignment: CDR1 SGHTA and CDR2 FQGNSA. This CDR3 reads CASSLDGAGYQPQHF. The CDR3 nucleotides are TGTGCCAGCAGCTTAGACGGCGCAGGGTATCAGCCCCAGCATTTT.

The chain has TRBV10-3 and TRBJ2-6; D is uncertain. The V gene's germline CDR1 is ENHRY and CDR2 SYGVKD. The CDR3 loop spans 14 amino acids. Trimming cost V 8 bases and J 4 bases, with 12 bases left between them. The CDR3 here is CAISKGPGANVLTF. In DNA form, the CDR3 reads TGTGCCATCTCCAAGGGTCCCGGGGCCAACGTCCTGACTTTC.